This T cell receptor (beta chain) was found in a study of PD-L1 blockade in urothelial cancer (dated by TCRdb to about 2017). Context from the whole study: All patients started therapy in about 2014 and received atezolizumab 1,200 mg intravenously every 3 weeks. A median of roughly 140,000 T cells and 80,000 or so unique TCRs was obtained from blood samples, and a median clonality of 0.080 was observed. The study was an exploratory multi-omic analysis of somatic, immune and clinical correlates of response to PD-L1 blockade with atezolizumab in urothelial cancer. Durable clinical benefit was achieved by nine patients but not by the remaining 20. Twenty-five of 29 patients were males with bladder-origin urothelial cancer, and about 60% of the 29 reported a prior smoking history. Durable clinical benefit was defined as a progression-free survival longer than 6 months, and TCR features were additionally tested against progression-free survival and overall survival. Pretreatment tumor samples and matched peripheral blood, collected serially before and after atezolizumab treatment, underwent TCR sequencing. Blood samples were analyzed at two time points: 3 weeks after treatment start (second dose) and 6 weeks after treatment start. Patients had an ECOG performance status of 0 or 1 and had received between 0 and 3 prior chemotherapy regimens. Some 30 patients had pretreatment blood TCR-seq, some 25 had at least one posttreatment blood collection, and some 25 had tumor TCR-seq. Whole exome sequencing and RNA sequencing of pretreatment tumors were performed alongside TCR sequencing in the same patients.

The paper as a whole reports these results and caveats: A pretreatment peripheral blood TCR clonality below the median was linked to improved progression-free and overall survival. Because the sample size was small (n of about 30) and many exploratory analyses were performed, the results are intended to be hypothesis-generating. At 3 weeks after the start of treatment, tumor-associated TCR clones in peripheral blood had expanded more in patients with durable benefit (n of about 20, p = 0.022).

Each PCR received spiked-in synthetic TCR analog templates so that absolute template abundance could be estimated from read counts. Using the immunoSEQ assay, TCRbeta CDR3 regions were amplified from genomic DNA with bias-controlled V and J gene primers. Rearranged TCRbeta segments were sequenced at approximately 20X coverage. As for how the authors treated the data: Sequencing errors were corrected by clustering, and CDR3s were annotated against IMGT so that V, D and J genes could be assigned. Downstream analyses used only productive TCRbeta rearrangements and left out out-of-frame or stop-codon sequences. Clonality was calculated as one minus the Shannon entropy normalized by the log of the number of unique productive sequences. Clones differing between time points or between blood and tumor were identified by Fisher's exact test with Benjamini-Hochberg correction at adjusted p below 0.01. The table comes from immuneACCESS by way of TCRdb, which keeps in-frame sequences with V and J called. Part of the clones is missing from these tables; in studies checked, under half for an unresolved V gene and the rest for unknown reasons. V and J calls and clone size come straight from that table; D and trimming were deduced from the DNA. This sample is represented by under 70,000 clones; roughly four fifths of them were singletons. The top ten hold roughly 1.6% of the sample.

In the paper's terms, the time point label means: pretreatment peripheral blood. The cohort included some 30 patients with locally advanced or metastatic urothelial carcinoma who were treated at Memorial Sloan Kettering on a trial protocol. Peripheral blood mononuclear cells were collected pretreatment and during treatment, with between 1 and 8 total time points obtained per patient. The Qiagen DNeasy Blood extraction kit was used to purify genomic DNA from total PBMCs and from tumor samples. PBMCs were collected pretreatment and during treatment, and were isolated and stored as previously described. With respect to this clone: What this receptor recognizes is not known. Base qualities are not provided; no much larger clone lies one nucleotide away.

The receptor was isolated from a man aged 65-85 years with urothelial cancer. Sequenced material: PBMCs, taken around atezolizumab (anti-PD-L1) treatment.

The DNA sequence is as follows: TGTGCCAGCAGCTTAGGAGGTGATACCGGGGAGCTGTTTTTT. It specifies CASSLGGDTGELFF. The chain is assembled from TRBV7-6 and TRBJ2-2, with an unclear D gene assignment. V and J lose 1 base and 5 bases, and a span of 8 bases separates them. From a lookup of the germline V gene, CDR1 and CDR2 are SGHVS and FNYEAQ. From the cysteine through the phenylalanine, the CDR3 covers 14 amino acids. The retained sequence is limited to the CDR3, 42 bases, with the frame set at the first base.